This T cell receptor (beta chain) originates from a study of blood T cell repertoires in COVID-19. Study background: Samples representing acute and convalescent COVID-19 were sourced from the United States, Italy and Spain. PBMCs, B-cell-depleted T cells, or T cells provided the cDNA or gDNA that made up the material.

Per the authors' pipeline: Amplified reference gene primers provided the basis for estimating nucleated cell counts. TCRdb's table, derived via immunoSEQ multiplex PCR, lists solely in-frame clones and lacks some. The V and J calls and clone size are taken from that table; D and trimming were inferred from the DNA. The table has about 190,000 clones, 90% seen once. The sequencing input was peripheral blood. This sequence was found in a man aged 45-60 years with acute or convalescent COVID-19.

Written as DNA, the CDR3 is TGCAGCGTTGAATCGGTCGGCGGGGAAGTGGATGGCTACACCTTC. Protein: CSVESVGGEVDGYTF. The chain recombines TRBV29-1 with TRBJ1-2; D remains ambiguous. CDR3 length equals 15 residues. V lost 2 bases, J lost 6 bases, and 19 bases lay in between. Looked up from germline, CDR1 is SQVTM and CDR2 is ANQGSEA.